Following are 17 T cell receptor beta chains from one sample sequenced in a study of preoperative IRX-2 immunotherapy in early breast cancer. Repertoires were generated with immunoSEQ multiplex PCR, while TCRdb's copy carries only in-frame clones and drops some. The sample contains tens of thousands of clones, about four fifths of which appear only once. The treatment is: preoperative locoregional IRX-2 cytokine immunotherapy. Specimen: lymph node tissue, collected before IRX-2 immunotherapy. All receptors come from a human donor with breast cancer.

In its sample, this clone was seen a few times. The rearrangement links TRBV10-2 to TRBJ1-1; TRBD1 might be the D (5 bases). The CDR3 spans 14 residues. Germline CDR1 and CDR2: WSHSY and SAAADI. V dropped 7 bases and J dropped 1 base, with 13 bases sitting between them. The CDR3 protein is CASNTGHGNTEAFF. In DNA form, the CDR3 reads TGCGCCAGCAACACGGGGCACGGGAACACTGAAGCTTTCTTT.

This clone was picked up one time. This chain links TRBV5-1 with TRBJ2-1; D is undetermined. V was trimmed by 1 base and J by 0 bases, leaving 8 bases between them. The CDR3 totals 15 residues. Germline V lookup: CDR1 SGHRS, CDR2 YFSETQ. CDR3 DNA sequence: TGCGCCAGCAGCTTGCGTCACAGCTCCTACAATGAGCAGTTCTTC. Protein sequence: CASSLRHSSYNEQFF.

The CDR3 DNA reads TGCAGCGTCGGAAGACAGGATTATGGCTACACCTTC. Its translation is CSVGRQDYGYTF. This rearrangement joins TRBV29-1 to TRBJ1-2; D perhaps matches TRBD1 (6 bases). Per the germline V gene, CDR1 is SQVTM and CDR2 is ANQGSEA. V dropped 6 bases and J dropped 5 bases, with 13 bases sitting between them. This CDR3 has 12 residues.

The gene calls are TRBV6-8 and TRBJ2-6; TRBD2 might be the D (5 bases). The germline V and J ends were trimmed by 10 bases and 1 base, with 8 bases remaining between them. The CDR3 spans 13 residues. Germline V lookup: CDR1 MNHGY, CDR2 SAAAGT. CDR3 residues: CAISGSGANVLTF. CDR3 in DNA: TGTGCCATCAGCGGTTCTGGGGCCAACGTCCTGACTTTC.

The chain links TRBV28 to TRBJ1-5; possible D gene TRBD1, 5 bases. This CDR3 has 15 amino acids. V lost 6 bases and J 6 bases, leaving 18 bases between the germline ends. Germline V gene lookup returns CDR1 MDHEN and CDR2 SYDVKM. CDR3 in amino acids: CASRVEGATGQPQHF. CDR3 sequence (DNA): TGTGCCAGCAGAGTTGAAGGGGCCACGGGTCAGCCCCAGCATTTT.

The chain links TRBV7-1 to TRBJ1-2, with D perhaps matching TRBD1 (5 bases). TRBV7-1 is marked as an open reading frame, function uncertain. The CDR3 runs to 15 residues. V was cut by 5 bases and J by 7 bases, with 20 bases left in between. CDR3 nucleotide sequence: TGTGCCAGCAGCCAACTACCCACAACAGGTTTTGGCTACACCTTC. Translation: CASSQLPTTGFGYTF.

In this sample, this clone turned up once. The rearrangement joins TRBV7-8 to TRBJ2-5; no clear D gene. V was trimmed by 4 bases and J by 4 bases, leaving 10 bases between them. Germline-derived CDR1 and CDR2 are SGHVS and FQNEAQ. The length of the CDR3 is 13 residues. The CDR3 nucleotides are TGTGCCAGCAGCTCCAGGAAGGGAGAGACCCAGTACTTC. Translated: CASSSRKGETQYF.

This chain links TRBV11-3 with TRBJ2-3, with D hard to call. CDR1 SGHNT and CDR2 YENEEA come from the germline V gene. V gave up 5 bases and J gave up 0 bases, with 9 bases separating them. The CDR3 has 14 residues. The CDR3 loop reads CASSTQLSTDTQYF. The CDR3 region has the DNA TGTGCCAGCAGCACACAGCTAAGCACAGATACGCAGTATTTT.

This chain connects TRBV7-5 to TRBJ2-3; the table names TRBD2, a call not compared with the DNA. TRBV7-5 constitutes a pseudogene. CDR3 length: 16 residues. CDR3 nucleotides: TGTGCCAGCAGCACCTTAGCGGGGGCTGGCACAGATACGCAGTATTTT. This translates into CASSTLAGAGTDTQYF.

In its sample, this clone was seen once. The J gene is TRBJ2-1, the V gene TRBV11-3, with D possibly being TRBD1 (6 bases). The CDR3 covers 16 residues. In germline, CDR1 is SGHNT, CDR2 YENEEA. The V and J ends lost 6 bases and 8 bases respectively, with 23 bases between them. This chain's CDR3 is CASRPSGQQGRHEQFF. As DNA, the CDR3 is TGTGCCAGCAGACCGAGCGGACAGCAGGGCCGACATGAGCAGTTCTTC.

CDR3 residues: CASKTVTITKDTEAFF. The CDR3 coding sequence is TGCGCCAGCAAGACTGTTACAATCACCAAGGACACTGAAGCTTTCTTT. This sequence joins TRBV5-1 and TRBJ1-1; no firm D call. Germline V gene lookup returns CDR1 SGHRS and CDR2 YFSETQ. Trimming removed 6 bases at V and 3 bases at J, with 21 bases between. The CDR3 has 16 residues.

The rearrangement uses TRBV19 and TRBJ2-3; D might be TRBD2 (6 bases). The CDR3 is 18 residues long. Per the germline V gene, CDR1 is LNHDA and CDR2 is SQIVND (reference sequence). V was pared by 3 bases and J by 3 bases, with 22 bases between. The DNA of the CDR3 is TGTGCCAGTAGTATTTCCGCGGGGAGCTGGAGTGCAACAGATACGCAGTATTTT. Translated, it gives CASSISAGSWSATDTQYF.

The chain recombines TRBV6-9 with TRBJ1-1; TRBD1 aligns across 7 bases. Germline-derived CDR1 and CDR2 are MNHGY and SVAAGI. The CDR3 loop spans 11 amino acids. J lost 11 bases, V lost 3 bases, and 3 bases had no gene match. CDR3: CASSYEGAAFF. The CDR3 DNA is TGTGCCAGCAGTTACGAGGGGGCGGCTTTCTTT.

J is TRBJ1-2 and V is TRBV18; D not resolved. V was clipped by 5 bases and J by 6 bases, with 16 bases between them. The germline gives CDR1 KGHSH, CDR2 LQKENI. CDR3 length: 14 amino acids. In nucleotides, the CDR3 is TGTGCCAGCTCATCCTCGACGATTGGTGATGGCTACACCTTC. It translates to CASSSSTIGDGYTF.

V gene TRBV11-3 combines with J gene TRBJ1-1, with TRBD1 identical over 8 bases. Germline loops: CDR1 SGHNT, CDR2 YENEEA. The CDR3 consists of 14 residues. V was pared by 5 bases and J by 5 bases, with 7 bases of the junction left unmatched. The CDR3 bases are TGTGCCAGCAGCGCTTCAGGGGGCAAGACTGAAGCTTTCTTT. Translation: CASSASGGKTEAFF.

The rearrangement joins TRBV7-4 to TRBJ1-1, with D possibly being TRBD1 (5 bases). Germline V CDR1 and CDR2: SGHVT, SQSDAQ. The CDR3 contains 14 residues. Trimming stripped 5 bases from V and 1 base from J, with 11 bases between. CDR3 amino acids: CASSPDMPNTEAFF. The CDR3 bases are TGTGCCAGCAGCCCGGACATGCCGAACACTGAAGCTTTCTTT.

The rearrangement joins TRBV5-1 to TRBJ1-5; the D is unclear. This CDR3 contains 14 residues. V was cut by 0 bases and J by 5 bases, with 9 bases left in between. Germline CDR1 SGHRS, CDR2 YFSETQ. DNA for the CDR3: TGCGCCAGCAGCTTGGACGGCGTGGATCAGCCCCAGCATTTT. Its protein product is CASSLDGVDQPQHF. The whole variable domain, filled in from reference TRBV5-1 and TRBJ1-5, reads KAGVTQTPRYLIKTRGQQVTLSCSPISGHRSVSWYQQTPGQGLQFLFEYFSETQRNKGNFPGRFSGRQFSNSRSEMNVSTLELGDSALYLCASSLDGVDQPQHFGDGTRLSIL.